This T cell receptor beta chain was sequenced for a study of CD4 T cells in relation to SARS-CoV-2 and coronaviruses (dated by TCRdb to about 2021). For the study in its entirety: In the ViraFEST assay, PBMCs were cultured with antigen for roughly eleven days, after which TCR beta CDR3s were sequenced to identify clonal expansions specific to the antigen. An HIV-1 Nef peptide pool or a culture without peptide was used as the negative reference condition. Patient-derived lymphoblastoid cell lines were used to map the HLA restriction of shared crossreactive spike epitopes. The study assessed, at the TCR clonotype level, memory CD4+ T cell crossreactivity between SARS-CoV-2 and common cold coronavirus spike proteins. The Adaptive Biotechnologies TCR-sequencing kit was used to sequence samples from a few pre-COVID donors and the naive versus memory experiments, while other data came from Illumina-based sequencing. A different, Illumina-based TCR-beta assay was used to sequence expansion assays from other donors in the study.

This clone was recorded only once. What this receptor recognizes is not known. Base qualities are missing; no much larger clone stands one base away. Library preparation was by the immunoSEQ multiplex PCR assay. From the authors' description of their analysis: During preprocessing, nonproductive sequences were removed, along with CDR3s that did not begin with C, did not end with F or W, or were shorter than 7 amino acids. The MANAFEST web app identified antigen-specific clonotypes based on expansion compared with the reference and other culture wells. A clone was considered positive if the clone showed significant expansion compared with the reference culture in 2 of 3 replicate wells at an FDR below 0.05. A further requirement for positive clones was significant expansion compared with all other tandem wells, along with an odds ratio above 5. After three terminal residues were trimmed from each end, CDR3 homology was quantified as pairwise Levenshtein distance using the stringdist R package. TCRdb mirrors the immuneACCESS table, restricted to in-frame sequences. Some clones are absent from its copies; in checked studies, under half trace to an unresolved V gene, and the reason for the others is unknown. V and J calls plus clone size are reproduced from that table; the DNA served to infer D and trimming. Within this sample are tens of thousands of clones, with about three quarters of them counted one time only. Roughly 14% of the sample is held by the ten biggest clonotypes.

The paper's findings and limits, for the study overall: Crossreactive clones showed significantly weaker SARS-CoV-2-driven expansion than monoreactive clones, consistent with antigenic imprinting. Small numbers of patients and of tested TCRs limited the study. Pre-pandemic and post-infection samples were not both contributed by any donor, so tracing of the source of pre-existing responses was limited. Roughly 67% of donors had memory CD4+ clonotypes that crossrecognized SARS-CoV-2 and at least one common cold coronavirus spike. Because the crossreactivity analysis focused on spike protein, crossreactivity against other viral proteins was not assessed.

CD4+ T cells from unexposed donors were collected before the COVID-19 pandemic (2011-2018). After less than 13 days of culture, CD4+ T cells were isolated with the EasySep CD4+ T cell isolation kit. As cell numbers permitted, CD4+ T cells from unexposed donors were tested for reactivity to SARS-CoV-2 S and N and to four common cold coronavirus spike pools. About 2 million PBMCs per well were cultured in IMDM with about 4.9% human AB serum and approximately 10 IU/ml IL-2. Half of the culture medium was replaced with fresh IL-2-containing medium on days 3 and 7. Triplicate replicate wells were generally used for each peptide culture condition. The leukapheresis product for the unexposed donors was obtained through commercial purchase. Ficoll-Paque PLUS gradient centrifugation was used to isolate PBMCs from leukapheresis product or whole blood. PBMCs were either cryopreserved at -140°C or used fresh in the expansion assay. The QIAamp Micro DNA Kit was used to extract genomic DNA from the CD4+ T cells.

For this chain, trimming is 5 bases at the V end and 0 bases at the J end, and the number of junction bases without a gene match is 3. Its CDR3 holds 14 amino acids, cysteine through phenylalanine. Of all the DNA, just the CDR3 is kept, 42 bases in frame from base 1. According to the germline V gene, CDR1 reads LGHNA and CDR2 reads YSLEER. The clonotype was recovered from a human donor in good health. The chain joins TRBV4-3 to TRBJ2-7; 8 junctional bases match TRBD1. Sequencing was performed on CD4+ T cells from PBMCs, cultured in vitro. Here is the DNA: TGCGCCAGCAGCGAGACAGGGGTCTCCTACGAGCAGTACTTC. It translates as CASSETGVSYEQYF.